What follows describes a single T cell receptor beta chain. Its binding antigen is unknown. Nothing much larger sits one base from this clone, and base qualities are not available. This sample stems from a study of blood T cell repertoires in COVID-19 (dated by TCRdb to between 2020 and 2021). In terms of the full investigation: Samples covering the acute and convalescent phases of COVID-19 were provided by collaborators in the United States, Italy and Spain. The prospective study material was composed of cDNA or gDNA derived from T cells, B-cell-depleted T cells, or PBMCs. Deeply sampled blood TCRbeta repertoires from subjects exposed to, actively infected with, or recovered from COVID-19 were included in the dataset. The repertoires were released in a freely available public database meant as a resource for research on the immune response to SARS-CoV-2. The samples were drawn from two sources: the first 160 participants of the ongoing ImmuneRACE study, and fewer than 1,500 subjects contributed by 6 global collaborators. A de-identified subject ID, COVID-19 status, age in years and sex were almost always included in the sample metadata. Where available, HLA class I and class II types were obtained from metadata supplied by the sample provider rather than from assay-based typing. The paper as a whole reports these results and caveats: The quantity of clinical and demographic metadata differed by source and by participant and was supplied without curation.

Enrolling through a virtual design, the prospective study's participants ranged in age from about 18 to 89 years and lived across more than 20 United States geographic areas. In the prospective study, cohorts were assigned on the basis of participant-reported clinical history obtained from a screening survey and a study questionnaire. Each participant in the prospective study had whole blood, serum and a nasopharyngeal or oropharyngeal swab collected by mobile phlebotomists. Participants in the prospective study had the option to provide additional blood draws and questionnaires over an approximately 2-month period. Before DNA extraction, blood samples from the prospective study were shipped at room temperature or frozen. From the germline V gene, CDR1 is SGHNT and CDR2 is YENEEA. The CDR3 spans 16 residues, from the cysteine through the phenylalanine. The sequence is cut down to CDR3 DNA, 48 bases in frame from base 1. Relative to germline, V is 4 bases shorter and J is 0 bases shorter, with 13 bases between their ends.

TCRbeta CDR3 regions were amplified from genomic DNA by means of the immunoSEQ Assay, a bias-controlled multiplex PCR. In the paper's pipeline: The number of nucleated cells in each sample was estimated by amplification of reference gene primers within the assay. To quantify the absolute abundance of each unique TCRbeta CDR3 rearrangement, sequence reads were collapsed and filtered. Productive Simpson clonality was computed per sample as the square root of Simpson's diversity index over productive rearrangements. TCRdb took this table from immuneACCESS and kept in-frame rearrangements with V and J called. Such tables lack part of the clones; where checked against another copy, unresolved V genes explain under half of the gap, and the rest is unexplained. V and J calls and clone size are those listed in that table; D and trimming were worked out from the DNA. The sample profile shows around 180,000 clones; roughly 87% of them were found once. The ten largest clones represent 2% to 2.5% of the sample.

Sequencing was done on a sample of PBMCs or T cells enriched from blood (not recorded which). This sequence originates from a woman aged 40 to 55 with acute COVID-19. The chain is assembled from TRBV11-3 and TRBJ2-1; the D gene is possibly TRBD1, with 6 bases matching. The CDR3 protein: CASSSSQGSSYNEQFF. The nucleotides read TGTGCCAGCAGCTCCTCTCAGGGGAGCTCCTACAATGAGCAGTTCTTC.